The next 8 T cell receptor beta chains were all read from a single sample in a study of blood T cells in healthy people across ages. For the second PCR, which ran for roughly 6 to 12 cycles, a sample-barcoded 5' primer and a J-beta primer mix were used. TCRdb re-analysed the 5' RACE reads in MiXCR, keeping a single row per CDR3 protein. The repertoire holds 2 million or so distinct CDR3 sequences, with around half as singletons. The source material was blood. The receptors were sampled from a woman aged 40 to 50 in good health.

The CDR3 DNA reads TGCGCCAGCAGCCCCCGGACAGGGGACGTCTTTAACTATGGCTACACCTTC. It translates to CASSPRTGDVFNYGYTF. The chain has TRBV5-1 and TRBJ1-2; TRBD1 aligns across 9 bases. This CDR3 is 17 amino acids long. Germline trimming cut 4 bases from V and 1 base from J; bases unmatched to any gene: 11. CDR1 is SGHRS, CDR2 YFSETQ, per germline. Full variable domain (remainder filled in from reference TRBV5-1 and TRBJ1-2): KAGVTQTPRYLIKTRGQQVTLSCSPISGHRSVSWYQQTPGQGLQFLFEYFSETQRNKGNFPGRFSGRQFSNSRSEMNVSTLELGDSALYLCASSPRTGDVFNYGYTFGSGTRLTVV.

The J gene is TRBJ1-2, the V gene TRBV6-1; D is ambiguous. CDR3 length equals 13 residues. Germline V gene data show CDR1 as MNHNS and CDR2 as SASEGT. Between the trimmed V and J ends, which lost 6 bases and 8 bases, there was a span of 16 bases. The CDR3 spells CASSETGQRGYTF. Written as DNA, the CDR3 is TGTGCCAGCAGCGAAACCGGCCAACGGGGCTACACCTTC.

This clonotype has a single count. This rearrangement joins TRBV5-1 to TRBJ2-5; possible D gene TRBD2, 7 bases. Trimming removed 4 bases from V and 0 bases from J, with 16 bases in between. This CDR3 contains 16 residues. The germline V gene has CDR1 SGHRS and CDR2 YFSETQ. The CDR3 DNA reads as TGCGCCAGCAGCGTGCGGGGGCTTGGGTACCAAGAGACCCAGTACTTC. It is translated as CASSVRGLGYQETQYF.

V and J are TRBV12-3 or TRBV12-4 and TRBJ2-7; 8 bases are shared with TRBD2. The length of the CDR3 is 16 residues. V lost 7 bases, J lost 5 bases, and 16 bases stayed unmatched. The CDR3 loop reads CASTPGLGVRGHEQYF. DNA of the CDR3: TGTGCCAGCACCCCGGGACTAGGGGTACGGGGCCACGAGCAGTACTTC.

A few counts support this clonotype. This chain connects TRBV4-3 to TRBJ2-7; D is unresolved. The CDR3 has 15 residues. The germline gives CDR1 LGHNA, CDR2 YSLEER. V lost 1 base, J lost 0 bases, and 10 bases lay in between. The DNA for the CDR3 is TGCGCCAGCAGCCAAGTAACAGATCCCTCCTACGAGCAGTACTTC. Protein product: CASSQVTDPSYEQYF.

J is TRBJ1-5 and V is TRBV6-1; 9 bases fit TRBD1. Germline V gene sequence: CDR1 MNHNS, CDR2 SASEGT. CDR3 length: 19 residues. V dropped 7 bases and J dropped 7; count of bases not matched to a gene: 23. CDR3 nucleotide sequence: TGTGCCAGCACACCTCCTGGGGGTACAGGGGGCCTCTCTACACAGCCCCAGCATTTT. Protein: CASTPPGGTGGLSTQPQHF.

This chain joins TRBV6-5 and TRBJ2-3; D unclear. V lost 2 bases, J lost 5 bases, and 11 bases lay in between. The CDR3 has 14 amino acids. Germline V gene sequence: CDR1 MNHEY, CDR2 SVGAGI. CDR3 residues: CASSYDHVGDTQYF. CDR3 coding DNA: TGTGCCAGCAGTTACGACCATGTGGGAGATACGCAGTATTTT.

The chain uses TRBV5-1 and TRBJ2-3, with D tentatively TRBD1 (5 bases). Germline CDR1 reads SGHRS; CDR2 reads YFSETQ. The CDR3 spans 16 residues. Trimming took 1 base from V and 4 from J, leaving 16 bases between them. CDR3 bases: TGCGCCAGCAGCTTGATTAGGGCAGGGTCGGCAGATACGCAGTATTTT. It codes for CASSLIRAGSADTQYF.